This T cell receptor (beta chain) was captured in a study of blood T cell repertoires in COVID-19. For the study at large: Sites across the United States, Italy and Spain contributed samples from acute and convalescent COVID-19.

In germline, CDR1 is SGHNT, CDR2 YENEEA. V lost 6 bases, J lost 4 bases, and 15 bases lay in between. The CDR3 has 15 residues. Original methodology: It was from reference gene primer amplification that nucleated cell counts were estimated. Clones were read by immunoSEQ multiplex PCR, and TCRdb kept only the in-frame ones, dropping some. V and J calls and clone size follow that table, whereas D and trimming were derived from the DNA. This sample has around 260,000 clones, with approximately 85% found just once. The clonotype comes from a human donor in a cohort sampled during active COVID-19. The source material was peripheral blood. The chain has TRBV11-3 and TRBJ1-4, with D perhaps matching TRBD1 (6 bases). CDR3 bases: TGTGCCAGCAGTTTTTACAGGGTGGGTAATGAAAAACTGTTTTTT. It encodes CASSFYRVGNEKLFF.